The 16 T cell receptor beta chains in this list originate from one sample, sequenced in a study of monozygotic twins with inflammatory bowel disease. From the 5' RACE reads, TCRdb lists one entry per CDR3 protein and no DNA. Here the sample table reports over 100,000 distinct CDR3 sequences. The sample taken for sequencing was blood. The receptors come from a human donor with ulcerative colitis or Crohn's disease, or a healthy co-twin of an affected twin (not recorded which).

The chain links TRBV3-1 to TRBJ2-5; TCRdb's D call of TRBD1 is untestable without DNA. The CDR3 runs to 14 residues. The V gene's germline CDR1 is LGHDT and CDR2 YNNKEL (reference sequence). This CDR3 is CASSPGQYQETQYF.

This rearrangement joins TRBV5-1 to TRBJ2-7; TCRdb gives TRBD1 as the D gene, but with no DNA this cannot be confirmed. This CDR3 spans 15 amino acids. Germline loops: CDR1 SGHRS, CDR2 YFSETQ. The CDR3 spells CASSLGQFISYEQYF.

The chain links TRBV5-1 to TRBJ1-5; the TCRdb call, TRBD1, lacks DNA for checking. The germline V gene has CDR1 SGHRS and CDR2 YFSETQ. The CDR3 is 15 residues long. The CDR3 here is CASSYSSGGGQPQHF.

The chain joins TRBV6-4 to TRBJ2-1; TCRdb's D gene call, TRBD2, goes unchecked for lack of DNA. Looked up from germline, CDR1 is MRHNA and CDR2 is SNTAGT. The CDR3 loop spans 20 amino acids. The CDR3 is CASSRPSGLAGGRLGNEQFF.

This chain connects TRBV7-2 to TRBJ1-2; TCRdb's D gene call, TRBD1, goes unchecked for lack of DNA. Germline V gives CDR1 SGHTA, CDR2 FQGNSA. The CDR3 totals 12 residues. CDR3: CASSFDRGSYTF.

The chain carries TRBV29-1 and TRBJ1-2; the D gene TCRdb calls, TRBD1, cannot be checked with no DNA. Looked up from germline, CDR1 is SQVTM and CDR2 is ANQGSEA. The CDR3 length is 11 residues. CDR3 loop: CSLRDGYGYTF. Using reference TRBV29-1 and TRBJ1-2 for the parts outside the CDR3, the full variable domain is SAVISQKPSRDICQRGTSLTIQCQVDSQVTMMFWYRQQPGQSLTLIATANQGSEATYESGFVIDKFPISRPNLTFSTLTVSNMSPEDSSIYLCSLRDGYGYTFGSGTRLTVV.

CDR3 protein: CASSSPGTGRYEQYF. The chain couples TRBV28 to TRBJ2-7; TCRdb returns TRBD1, unconfirmable since there is no DNA. Germline V gene sequence: CDR1 MDHEN, CDR2 SYDVKM. The CDR3 runs 15 residues.

The rearrangement joins TRBV20-1 to TRBJ2-5; TCRdb selects TRBD1, and the lack of DNA leaves this call unchecked. CDR3 length: 18 amino acids. Looked up from germline, CDR1 is DFQATT and CDR2 is SNEGSKA (reference sequence). CDR3: CSARAIRVDREVQETQYF.

The chain carries TRBV5-1 and TRBJ1-4; TCRdb's D call, TRBD1, is unchecked because there is no DNA. CDR3 length equals 18 residues. Looked up from germline, CDR1 is SGHRS and CDR2 is YFSETQ. CDR3 protein: CASSPETGAWATNEKLFF. Drawing the rest from reference TRBV5-1 and TRBJ1-4, the complete variable domain is KAGVTQTPRYLIKTRGQQVTLSCSPISGHRSVSWYQQTPGQGLQFLFEYFSETQRNKGNFPGRFSGRQFSNSRSEMNVSTLELGDSALYLCASSPETGAWATNEKLFFGSGTQLSVL.

The rearrangement joins TRBV7-2 to TRBJ2-5; TCRdb outputs TRBD2, but without DNA this stays unchecked. CDR1 and CDR2 (germline): SGHTA, FQGNSA. CDR3 length: 15 amino acids. CDR3 in amino acids: CASRRASGTTETQYF.

This sequence joins TRBV27 and TRBJ2-2. Germline V gives CDR1 MNHEY, CDR2 SMNVEV (reference sequence). The CDR3 extends over 14 amino acids. The CDR3 region is CASSWPGNTGELFF.

The genes are TRBV3-1 and TRBJ2-2; there is no DNA to check the TCRdb D call of TRBD2. CDR3 length: 16 residues. Germline assignment: CDR1 LGHDT and CDR2 YNNKEL (reference sequence). CDR3 in amino acids: CASSLPGLGGTGELFF.

The chain carries TRBV11-3 and TRBJ1-2; checking the TCRdb D call of TRBD1 is not possible without DNA. The CDR3 contains 13 residues. Germline loops: CDR1 SGHNT, CDR2 YENEEA. Here the CDR3 reads CASSFGQDYGYTF.

This sequence joins TRBV5-5 and TRBJ2-7; TCRdb lists TRBD1, though no DNA is available to test this call. The CDR3 has 14 amino acids. Per germline, CDR1 SGHKS and CDR2 YYEKEE (reference sequence). The CDR3 here is CASSLQGQGEEQYF.

The genes are TRBV7-2 and TRBJ2-2; absent DNA, TCRdb's TRBD2 call cannot be checked. This CDR3 has 16 residues. Germline V CDR1 and CDR2: SGHTA, FQGNSA. Here the CDR3 reads CASSLGLAGASGELFF.

V is TRBV4-2 and J is TRBJ1-1. CDR3 size: 13 residues. Per the germline V gene, CDR1 is LGHNA and CDR2 is YNFKEQ. The CDR3 sequence is CASSQPAVTEAFF.